This T cell receptor (beta chain) came from a study of blood T cell repertoires in COVID-19. V dropped 2 bases and J dropped 6 bases, with 20 bases sitting between them. CDR3 length: 16 amino acids. The germline CDR1 and CDR2 sequences are SNHLY and FYNNEI. Assay: immunoSEQ multiplex PCR; the TCRdb copy retains only in-frame clones and omits some. The sample records roughly 21,000 clones, 70% to 90% being singletons. Sample: peripheral blood. The rearrangement links TRBV2 to TRBJ2-7, with a possible D match to TRBD1 (7 bases). This sequence originates from a human donor with acute or convalescent COVID-19. The donor label of this sample is uncertain. This CDR3 is CASSERAGGLGGEQYF. The CDR3 DNA reads TGTGCCAGCAGTGAAAGGGCAGGGGGACTCGGGGGCGAGCAGTACTTC.